This TCR beta chain was captured by sequencing in a study of cytomegalovirus exposure and HLA in healthy donors. Worth noting for this clone: Its specificity is unknown.

PCR employed 60 Vbeta and 13 Jbeta primers. Original analysis: A follow-up analysis tallied around 80 million unique TCR beta chains, about 10 million shared. Profiling relied on immunoSEQ multiplex PCR, and the TCRdb table lists in-frame clones only, not all of them. V and J calls and clone size are as listed in that table; D and trimming were resolved from the DNA. Of 150,000 or so clones detected, about three quarters appear once; the ten largest clones hold over 12%. Study findings and constraints: Overall, about 160 TCR beta chains were annotated as cytomegalovirus-associated. The later analysis indicated that the majority of CMV-associated TCR beta chains appeared HLA-restricted.

The CDR3 spans 19 residues. V was shortened by 1 base and J by 0 bases, with 19 bases between the two germline ends. From germline, CDR1 is SGHVS and CDR2 FNYEAQ. The receptor was derived from a man aged 45-60 years in good health and CMV-seropositive. The specimen sequenced was PBMCs. The V and J genes are TRBV7-6 and TRBJ2-1; a weak D match, TRBD2 (7 bases). The CDR3 sequence: CASSLVVGWGGASYNEQFF. CDR3 nucleotide sequence: TGTGCCAGCAGCTTAGTGGTCGGATGGGGGGGGGCCTCCTACAATGAGCAGTTCTTC.